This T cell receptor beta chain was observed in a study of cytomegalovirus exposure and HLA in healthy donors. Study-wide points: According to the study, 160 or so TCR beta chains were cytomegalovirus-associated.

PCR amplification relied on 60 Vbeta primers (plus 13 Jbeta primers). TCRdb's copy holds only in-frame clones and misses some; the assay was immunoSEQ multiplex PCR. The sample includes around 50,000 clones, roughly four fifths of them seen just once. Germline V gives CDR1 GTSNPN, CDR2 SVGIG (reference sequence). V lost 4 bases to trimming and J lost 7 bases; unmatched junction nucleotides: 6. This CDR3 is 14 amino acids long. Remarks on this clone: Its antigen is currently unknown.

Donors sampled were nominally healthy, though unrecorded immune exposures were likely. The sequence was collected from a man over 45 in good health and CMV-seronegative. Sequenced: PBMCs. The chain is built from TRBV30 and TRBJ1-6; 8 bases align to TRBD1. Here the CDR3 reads CAWNSQGANSPLHF. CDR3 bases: TGTGCCTGGAACAGTCAGGGGGCGAATTCACCCCTCCACTTT.